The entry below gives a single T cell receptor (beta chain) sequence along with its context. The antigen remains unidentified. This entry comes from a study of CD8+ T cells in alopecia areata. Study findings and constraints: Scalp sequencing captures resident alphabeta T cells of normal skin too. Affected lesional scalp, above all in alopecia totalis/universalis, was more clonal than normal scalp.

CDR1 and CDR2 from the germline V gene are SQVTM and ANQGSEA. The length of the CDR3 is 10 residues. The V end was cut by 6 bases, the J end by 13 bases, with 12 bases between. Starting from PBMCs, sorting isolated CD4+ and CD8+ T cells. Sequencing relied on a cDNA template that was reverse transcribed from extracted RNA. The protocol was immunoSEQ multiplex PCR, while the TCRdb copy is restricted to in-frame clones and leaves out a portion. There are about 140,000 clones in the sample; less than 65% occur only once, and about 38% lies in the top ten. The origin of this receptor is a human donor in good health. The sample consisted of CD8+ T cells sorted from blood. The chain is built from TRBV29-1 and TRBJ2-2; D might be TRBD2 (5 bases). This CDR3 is CSVWAEGLFF. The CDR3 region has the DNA TGCAGCGTCTGGGCCGAGGGGCTGTTTTTT.